The clone carrying this TCR beta chain occurred many times. These data come from a study of early T cells in non-severe SARS-CoV-2 infection. Researchers attached unique molecular identifiers to individual cDNA molecules. TCRdb used MiXCR to reprocess the 5' RACE reads, holding one entry per CDR3 protein. In the table there are more than 50,000 distinct CDR3 sequences, less than 9.5% of which are singletons. This CDR3 is built from 16 residues. The V and J ends lost 2 bases and 2 bases, in that order; junction bases with no gene match: 6. Per the germline V gene, CDR1 is SGHNT and CDR2 is YYREEE (reference sequence).

The TCR was taken from an adult who was a healthcare worker with PCR-confirmed SARS-CoV-2 infection or an uninfected control (not recorded which). The specimen was whole blood. This chain links TRBV5-4 with TRBJ2-2; TRBD1 matches 7 bases. CDR3 nucleotide sequence: TGTGCCAGCAGCTTCTTCCGACAGGGAAACACCGGGGAGCTGTTTTTT. This encodes CASSFFRQGNTGELFF.